This T cell receptor beta chain was captured by sequencing in a study of coeliac disease. The V and J ends lost 1 base and 0 bases respectively, with 4 bases between them. CDR3 length equals 14 residues. CDR1 and CDR2 (germline): LNHDA, SQIVND (reference sequence). Assay used: immunoSEQ multiplex PCR; TCRdb lists only in-frame clones, some missing. Here the sample spans about 2,200 clones, 60% to 70% being singletons. Findings and caveats of the study: Known gliadin-specific TRB sequences: about 55% of the 18 coeliac samples, only 1 of 6 controls. Lower clonality than controls marked TRB and TRG repertoires from active celiac intraepithelial and lamina propria samples. Most TRB amino acid sequences occurred in only one sample.

This clone was detected once. Antigen specificity is unknown. The TCR comes from a woman in her 30s with active celiac disease. The sequencing input was lamina propria lymphocytes from the gut. The V gene is TRBV19, the J gene TRBJ2-1; D gene unclear. As DNA, the CDR3 is TGTGCCAGTAGTATAGGTAACTCCTACAATGAGCAGTTCTTC. Translation gives CASSIGNSYNEQFF.